Shown below are 28 T cell receptor beta chains from a single sample sequenced in a study of blood T cell repertoires in COVID-19. Profiling relied on immunoSEQ multiplex PCR, and the TCRdb table lists in-frame clones only, not all of them. The sample lists over 70,000 clones; around 85% were seen once. Sequencing input: peripheral blood. These receptors were collected from a man older than 75 with acute or convalescent COVID-19.

This clone is medium-sized by share. The J gene is TRBJ1-2, the V gene TRBV9; D call uncertain. The CDR3 spans 12 residues. Trimming took off 4 bases at V and 8 bases at J, with 12 bases between the two ends. The germline V gene encodes CDR1 SGDLS and CDR2 YYNGEE. DNA of the CDR3: TGTGCCAGCAGCCCTCGGGGTGGGGGCTACACCTTC. Its protein product is CASSPRGGGYTF.

CDR3 loop: CASRRSGNTIYF. CDR3 coding DNA: TGTGCCAGTAGGAGGAGTGGAAACACCATATATTTT. The chain is built from TRBV14 and TRBJ1-3; D remains unclear. Germline CDR1 is SGHDN and CDR2 is FVKESK. The CDR3 spans 12 residues. The V end lost 9 bases, the J end lost 3 bases, and 9 bases lay between the germline ends.

V is TRBV6-2 or TRBV6-3 and J is TRBJ2-7; weak D call: TRBD2 (8 bases). In germline, CDR1 is MNHEY, CDR2 SVGEGT. Trimming pared 2 bases from V and 2 bases from J, leaving 19 bases between. This CDR3 has 17 residues. CDR3 coding DNA: TGTGCCAGCAGTTACCCACTCGGGAGGGGGCAGGCCTACGAGCAGTACTTC. Its translation is CASSYPLGRGQAYEQYF.

V is TRBV11-2 and J is TRBJ1-1; unclear D gene. Germline CDR1 reads SGHAT; CDR2 reads FQNNGV. Trimming took 5 bases from V and 3 from J, leaving 16 bases between them. The CDR3 length is 15 residues. The CDR3, as DNA: TGTGCCAGCAGCCCCTACGGCGGCAGTGACACTGAAGCTTTCTTT. This sequence encodes CASSPYGGSDTEAFF.

V usage is TRBV6-6 and J usage is TRBJ2-7, with a weak D call TRBD1 (6 bases). V shed 5 bases and J shed 4 bases, with 18 bases lying between them. CDR3 length: 15 residues. Germline V lookup: CDR1 MNHNY, CDR2 SVGAGI (reference sequence). The CDR3 here is CASSLSPDRSYEQYF. The CDR3 DNA follows: TGTGCCAGCAGTCTTTCCCCGGACAGATCGTACGAGCAGTACTTC.

This clone has only a few counts. The gene calls are TRBV6-2 or TRBV6-3 and TRBJ1-2; D remains ambiguous. This CDR3 has 17 amino acids. Germline V gives CDR1 MNHEY, CDR2 SVGEGT. The ends were cut back, 4 bases at V and 3 bases at J, with 21 bases in the middle. CDR3 region: CASSFLPDNREDYGYTF. The CDR3 DNA is TGTGCCAGCAGTTTTTTGCCAGATAATAGGGAGGACTATGGCTACACCTTC.

The genes are TRBV28 and TRBJ1-5; possible D gene TRBD1, 6 bases. Germline CDR1 is MDHEN and CDR2 is SYDVKM. This CDR3 contains 14 residues. V was cut by 4 bases and J by 1 base, with 8 bases left in between. CDR3 bases: TGTGCCAGCAGTTCAACAGGGAGCAATCAGCCCCAGCATTTT. Translation: CASSSTGSNQPQHF.

The V and J genes are TRBV10-3 and TRBJ1-1; 7 bases agree with TRBD1. This CDR3 contains 13 residues. Germline V gene lookup returns CDR1 ENHRY and CDR2 SYGVKD. V was pared by 8 bases and J by 2 bases, with 5 bases of the junction left unmatched. The chain's CDR3 is CAIGDRDNTEAFF. For the CDR3, the DNA is TGTGCCATCGGCGACAGGGACAACACTGAAGCTTTCTTT.

V usage is TRBV7-3 and J usage is TRBJ1-5, with 10 bases identical to TRBD1. This CDR3 is built from 20 residues. The germline V gene encodes CDR1 SGHTA and CDR2 FQGTGA. The junction had 17 bases not matched to a gene; V was cut back by 6 bases and J by 0 bases. The CDR3, as DNA: TGTGCCAGCAGGCTCAAAGGGGGACAGGGGACGCGAAATAGCAATCAGCCCCAGCATTTT. As protein: CASRLKGGQGTRNSNQPQHF.

Concerning this clone: At one of its ends the junction is not consistent with the germline gene, which may arise from a read error. This sequence joins TRBV18 and TRBJ1-1, with D uncertain. This CDR3 has 13 residues. Germline V gene lookup returns CDR1 KGHSH and CDR2 LQKENI. The DNA for the CDR3 is TGTGCCAGCTCACCTACAGTGAACTCTGAAGCTTTCTTT. It is translated as CASSPTVNSEAFF.

This rearrangement joins TRBV7-3 to TRBJ2-2; 9 positions agree with TRBD1. This CDR3 spans 16 amino acids. Per germline, CDR1 SGHTA and CDR2 FQGTGA. The V gene end was trimmed by 6 bases and the J gene end by 2 bases; junction bases not matched to a gene: 7. The CDR3 DNA sequence: TGTGCCAGCAGTCCAACAGGGGGCTATAACACCGGGGAGCTGTTTTTT. Translating it yields CASSPTGGYNTGELFF.

The table lists this clone with a few counts. J is TRBJ2-5 and V is TRBV5-1, with 7 bases identical to TRBD1. This CDR3 is 15 amino acids long. The germline gives CDR1 SGHRS, CDR2 YFSETQ. J lost 1 base, V lost 4 bases, and 7 bases had no gene match. The CDR3 bases are TGCGCCAGCAGCCTGTCGGGACAGCCCCAAGAGACCCAGTACTTC. Protein product: CASSLSGQPQETQYF.

CDR3 in DNA: TGTGCCAGCAGTCAGAACAGGGATCAGCCCCAGCATTTT. Translation: CASSQNRDQPQHF. This rearrangement joins TRBV6-5 to TRBJ1-5, with D perhaps TRBD1 (6 bases). Trimming left V 5 bases short and J 5 bases short, with 10 bases between. Germline CDR1 is MNHEY and CDR2 is SVGAGI. The CDR3 length is 13 residues.

The V call is TRBV6-5, the J call TRBJ1-2; 8 nucleotides agree with TRBD1. This CDR3 region has 13 residues. Germline loops: CDR1 MNHEY, CDR2 SVGAGI. V gave up 2 bases and J gave up 6 bases; unmatched junction bases: 2. The CDR3 reads CASSYPGQDGYTF. CDR3 bases: TGTGCCAGCAGTTACCCGGGACAGGATGGCTACACCTTC.

This clone was found a few times. The rearrangement uses TRBV7-2 and TRBJ1-1; no firm D call. V was pared by 6 bases and J by 6 bases, with 17 bases between. The germline CDR1 and CDR2 sequences are SGHTA and FQGNSA. The CDR3 covers 14 residues. The CDR3 sequence: CASRGSAAVSEAFF. As DNA, the CDR3 is TGTGCCAGCAGGGGGTCAGCGGCGGTCTCTGAAGCTTTCTTT.

V and J are TRBV7-6 and TRBJ2-3; D is perhaps TRBD2 (6 bases). V was cut by 5 bases and J by 2 bases, with 23 bases left in between. This CDR3 has 18 residues. Germline CDR1 SGHVS, CDR2 FNYEAQ. The CDR3 region is CASSPRVISGSITDTQYF. The CDR3 region has the DNA TGTGCCAGCAGCCCCCGTGTGATTAGCGGTTCTATCACAGATACGCAGTATTTT.

In its sample, this clone was seen a few times. The chain joins TRBV7-9 to TRBJ2-7; D possibly corresponds to TRBD1 (5 bases). The length of the CDR3 is 12 residues. In germline, CDR1 is SEHNR, CDR2 FQNEAQ (reference sequence). With 7 bases removed from V and 1 base from J, the gap between germline ends came to 8 bases. The CDR3 DNA is TGTGCCAGCAAACAGGAGTCCTACGAGCAGTACTTC. Translating gives CASKQESYEQYF.

The V call is TRBV4-1, the J call TRBJ2-7; TRBD2 is a possible D gene (5 bases). The CDR3 length is 16 residues. Germline values: CDR1 MGHRA, CDR2 YSYEKL. Trimming cost V 1 base and J 7 bases, with 20 bases left between them. The CDR3 nucleotides read TGCGCCAGCAGCCAAGGATACCTTGGGTTACCGGGAGAGCAGTACTTC. It is translated as CASSQGYLGLPGEQYF.

The V and J genes are TRBV6-4 and TRBJ1-2, with D possibly matching TRBD1 (6 bases). The germline V gene encodes CDR1 MRHNA and CDR2 SNTAGT. This CDR3 has 14 amino acids. Between the trimmed V and J ends, which lost 6 bases and 8 bases, there was a span of 19 bases. CDR3 DNA: TGTGCCAGCAGGAACAGGGCCGGTGGAGAGGGCTACACCTTC. Its protein is CASRNRAGGEGYTF.

The rearrangement links TRBV7-9 to TRBJ2-2; no definite D call. Trimming took 5 bases from V and 4 from J, leaving 14 bases between them. CDR3 length: 15 amino acids. Germline values: CDR1 SEHNR, CDR2 FQNEAQ (reference sequence). CDR3 amino acids: CASSPRSSFTGELFF. The DNA for the CDR3 is TGTGCCAGCAGCCCCCGGAGTAGTTTCACCGGGGAGCTGTTTTTT.

The chain couples TRBV7-9 to TRBJ2-6; possible D gene TRBD1, 6 bases. CDR3 length: 15 amino acids. The ends were cut back, 5 bases at V and 4 bases at J, with 12 bases in the middle. Germline V gene sequence: CDR1 SEHNR, CDR2 FQNEAQ (reference sequence). CDR3 amino acids: CASSLTGSGANVLTF. In DNA, the CDR3 is TGTGCCAGCAGCCTGACAGGAAGCGGGGCCAACGTCCTGACTTTC.

The chain recombines TRBV2 with TRBJ2-7, with TRBD1 as a possible D gene (5 bases). There are 14 residues in the CDR3. Germline V gene sequence: CDR1 SNHLY, CDR2 FYNNEI. Trimming removed 4 bases from V and 0 bases from J, with 10 bases in between. The CDR3 is CASSVGQSSYEQYF. The DNA of the CDR3 is TGTGCCAGCAGTGTGGGGCAGAGCTCCTACGAGCAGTACTTC.

This chain connects TRBV27 to TRBJ2-5, with 8 nucleotides matching TRBD2. Germline assignment: CDR1 MNHEY and CDR2 SMNVEV (reference sequence). Unmatched junction bases numbered 7, after V lost 0 bases and J lost 4 bases. The CDR3 totals 16 residues. The CDR3: CASSLSTGGSPETQYF. Here the CDR3 DNA reads TGTGCCAGCAGTTTATCAACGGGGGGGTCCCCAGAGACCCAGTACTTC.

The chain couples TRBV27 to TRBJ2-2, with TRBD2 identical over 10 bases. Germline-derived CDR1 and CDR2 are MNHEY and SMNVEV (reference sequence). J lost 5 bases, V lost 4 bases, and 7 bases had no gene match. The CDR3 sequence is 16 residues long. The CDR3 spells CASSSQLAGHTGELFF. The DNA of the CDR3 is TGTGCCAGCAGTTCCCAACTAGCGGGACATACCGGGGAGCTGTTTTTT.

The chain carries TRBV6-5 and TRBJ2-1; 11 bases agree with TRBD2. The V segment lost 6 bases and the J segment 5 bases; nucleotides outside the gene matches: 6. The CDR3 totals 15 residues. Per the germline V gene, CDR1 is MNHEY and CDR2 is SVGAGI. The CDR3 DNA is TGTGCCAGCAGGGTAGCGGGGGGGGGAAACAATGAGCAGTTCTTC. As protein: CASRVAGGGNNEQFF.

This clone was seen just once. V is TRBV5-8 and J is TRBJ2-7; 8 bases are a match to TRBD1. Germline V gene lookup returns CDR1 SGHTS and CDR2 YDEGEE. The CDR3 consists of 17 residues. Germline trimming cut 0 bases from V and 4 bases from J; bases unmatched to any gene: 12. The chain's CDR3 is CASSLAIHPGQEYEQYF. In DNA, the CDR3 is TGTGCCAGCAGCTTGGCTATCCATCCGGGACAGGAATACGAGCAGTACTTC.

The V call is TRBV18, the J call TRBJ2-2; 10 bases agree with TRBD1. CDR1 is KGHSH, CDR2 LQKENI, per germline. The CDR3 has 16 amino acids. V dropped 4 bases and J dropped 6; count of bases not matched to a gene: 8. The CDR3 loop is CASSLTDRGIAGELFF. The CDR3 nucleotides read TGTGCCAGCTCACTAACGGACAGGGGGATCGCCGGGGAGCTGTTTTTT. Complete variable domain (other parts from reference TRBV18 and TRBJ2-2): NAGVMQNPRHLVRRRGQEARLRCSPMKGHSHVYWYRQLPEEGLKFMVYLQKENIIDESGMPKERFSAEFPKEGPSILRIQQVVRGDSAAYFCASSLTDRGIAGELFFGEGSRLTVL.

The genes are TRBV2 and TRBJ2-3; D might be TRBD2 (5 bases). Deletions cut 5 bases from V and 2 bases from J, with 14 bases between. Germline CDR1 reads SNHLY; CDR2 reads FYNNEI. The CDR3 is 15 residues long. The CDR3 spells CASSWAGATTDTQYF. The CDR3 nucleotides read TGTGCCAGCAGTTGGGCGGGCGCCACCACAGATACGCAGTATTTT.